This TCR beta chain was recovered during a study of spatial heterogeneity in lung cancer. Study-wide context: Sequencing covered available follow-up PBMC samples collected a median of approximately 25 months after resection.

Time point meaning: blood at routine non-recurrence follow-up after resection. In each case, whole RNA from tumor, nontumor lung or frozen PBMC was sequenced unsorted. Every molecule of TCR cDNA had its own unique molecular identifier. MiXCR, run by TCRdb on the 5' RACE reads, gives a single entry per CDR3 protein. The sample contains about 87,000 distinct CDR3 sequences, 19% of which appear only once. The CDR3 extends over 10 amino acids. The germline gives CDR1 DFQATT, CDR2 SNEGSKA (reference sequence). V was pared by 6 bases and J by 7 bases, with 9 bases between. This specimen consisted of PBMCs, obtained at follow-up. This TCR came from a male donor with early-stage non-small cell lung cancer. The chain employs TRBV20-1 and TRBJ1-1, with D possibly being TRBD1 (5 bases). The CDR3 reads CSAEQGEAFF. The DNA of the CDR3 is TGCAGTGCAGAGCAGGGTGAAGCTTTCTTT.